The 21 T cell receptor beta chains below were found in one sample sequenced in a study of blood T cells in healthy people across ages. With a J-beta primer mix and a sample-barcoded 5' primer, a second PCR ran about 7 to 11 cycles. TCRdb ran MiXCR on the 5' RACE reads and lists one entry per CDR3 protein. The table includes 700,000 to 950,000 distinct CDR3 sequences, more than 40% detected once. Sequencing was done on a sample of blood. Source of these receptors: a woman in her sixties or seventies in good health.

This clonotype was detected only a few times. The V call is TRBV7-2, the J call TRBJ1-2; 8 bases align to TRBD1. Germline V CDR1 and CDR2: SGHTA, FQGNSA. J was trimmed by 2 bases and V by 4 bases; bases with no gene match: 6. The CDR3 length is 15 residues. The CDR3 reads CASSSGQGENYGYTF. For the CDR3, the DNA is TGTGCCAGCAGCTCCGGACAGGGCGAAAACTATGGCTACACCTTC.

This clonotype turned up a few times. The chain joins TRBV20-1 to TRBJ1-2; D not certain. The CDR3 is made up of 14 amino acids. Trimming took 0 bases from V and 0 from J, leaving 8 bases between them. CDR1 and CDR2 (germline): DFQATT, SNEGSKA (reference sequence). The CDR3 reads CSARDVRTNYGYTF. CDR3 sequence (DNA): TGCAGTGCTAGAGATGTCAGGACTAACTATGGCTACACCTTC.

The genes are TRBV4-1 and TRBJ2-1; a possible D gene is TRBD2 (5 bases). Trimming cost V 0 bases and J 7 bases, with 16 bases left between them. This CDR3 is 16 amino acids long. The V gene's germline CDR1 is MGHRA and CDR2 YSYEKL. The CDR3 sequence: CASSQDPRDRGNEQFF. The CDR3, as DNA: TGCGCCAGCAGCCAAGATCCCAGAGACCGAGGGAATGAGCAGTTCTTC.

CDR3 protein: CASSPQGNGYTF. In DNA form, the CDR3 reads TGTGCCAGCAGCCCCCAGGGAAATGGCTACACCTTC. The V call is TRBV3-1, the J call TRBJ1-2; a weak D match, TRBD1 (5 bases). The CDR3 totals 12 residues. Germline values: CDR1 LGHDT, CDR2 YNNKEL (reference sequence). Trimming stripped 4 bases from V and 6 bases from J, with 9 bases between.

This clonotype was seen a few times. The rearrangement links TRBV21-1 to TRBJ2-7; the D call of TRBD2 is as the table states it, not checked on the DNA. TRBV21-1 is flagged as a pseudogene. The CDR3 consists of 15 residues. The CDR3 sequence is CASSKSPLRAYEQYF. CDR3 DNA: TGTGCCAGCAGCAAAAGTCCCCTTCGGGCCTACGAGCAGTACTTC.

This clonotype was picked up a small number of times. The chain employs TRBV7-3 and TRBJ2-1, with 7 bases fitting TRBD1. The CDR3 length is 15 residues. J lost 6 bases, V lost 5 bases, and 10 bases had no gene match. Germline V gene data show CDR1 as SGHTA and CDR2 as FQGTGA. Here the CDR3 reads CASSPRTGRVNEQFF. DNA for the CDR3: TGTGCCAGCAGCCCCCGGACAGGCCGGGTCAATGAGCAGTTCTTC.

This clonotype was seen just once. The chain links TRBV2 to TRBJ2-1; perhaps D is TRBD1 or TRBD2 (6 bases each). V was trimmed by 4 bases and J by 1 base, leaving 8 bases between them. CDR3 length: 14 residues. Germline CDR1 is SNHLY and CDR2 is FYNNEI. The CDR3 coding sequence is TGTGCCAGCAGTGCGGGGGCTTCCTACAATGAGCAGTTCTTC. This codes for CASSAGASYNEQFF.

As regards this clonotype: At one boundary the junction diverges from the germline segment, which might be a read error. The CDR3 is CSVLAAGANYGHTF. The CDR3, as DNA: TGCAGCGTTCTAGCGGCAGGGGCTAACTATGGCCACACCTTC. This rearrangement joins TRBV29-1 to TRBJ1-2, with D perhaps matching TRBD1 (6 bases). The V gene's germline CDR1 is SQVTM and CDR2 ANQGSEA. CDR3 length: 14 residues.

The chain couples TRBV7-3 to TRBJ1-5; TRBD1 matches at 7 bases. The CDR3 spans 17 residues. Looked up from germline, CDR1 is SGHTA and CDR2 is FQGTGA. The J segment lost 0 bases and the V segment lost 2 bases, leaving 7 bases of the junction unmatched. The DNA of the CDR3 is TGTGCCAGCAGCTTACCCAACAGGGGTTATAGCAATCAGCCCCAGCATTTT. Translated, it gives CASSLPNRGYSNQPQHF.

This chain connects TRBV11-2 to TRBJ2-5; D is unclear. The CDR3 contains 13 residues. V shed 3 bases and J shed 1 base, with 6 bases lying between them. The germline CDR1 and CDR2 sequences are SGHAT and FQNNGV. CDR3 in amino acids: CASSFETQETQYF. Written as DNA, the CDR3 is TGTGCCAGCAGCTTCGAGACCCAAGAGACCCAGTACTTC.

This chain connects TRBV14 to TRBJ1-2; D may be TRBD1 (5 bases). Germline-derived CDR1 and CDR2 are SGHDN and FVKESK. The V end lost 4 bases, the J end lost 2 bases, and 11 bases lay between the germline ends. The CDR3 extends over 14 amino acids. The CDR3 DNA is TGTGCCAGCAGCCTTTGGGACGGAAACTATGGCTACACCTTC. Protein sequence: CASSLWDGNYGYTF. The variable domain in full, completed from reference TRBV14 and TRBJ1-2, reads EAGVTQFPSHSVIEKGQTVTLRCDPISGHDNLYWYRRVMGKEIKFLLHFVKESKQDESGMPNNRFLAERTGGTYSTLKVQPAELEDSGVYFCASSLWDGNYGYTFGSGTRLTVV.

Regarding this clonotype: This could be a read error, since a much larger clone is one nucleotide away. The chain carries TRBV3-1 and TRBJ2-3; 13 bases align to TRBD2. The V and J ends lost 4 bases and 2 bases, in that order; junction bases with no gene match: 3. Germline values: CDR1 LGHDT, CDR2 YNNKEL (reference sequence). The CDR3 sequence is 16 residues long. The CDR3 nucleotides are TGTGCCAGCAGCCCGGGACTAGCGGGGTACACAGATACGCAGTATTTT. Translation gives CASSPGLAGYTDTQYF.

The CDR3 loop is CASSAQTGSYEQYF. DNA for the CDR3: TGTGCCAGCAGTGCCCAAACAGGGTCCTACGAGCAGTACTTC. J is TRBJ2-7 and V is TRBV28; maybe TRBD1 (6 bases). This CDR3 spans 14 amino acids. Germline-derived CDR1 and CDR2 are MDHEN and SYDVKM. Trimming took 5 bases from V and 1 from J, leaving 12 bases between them.

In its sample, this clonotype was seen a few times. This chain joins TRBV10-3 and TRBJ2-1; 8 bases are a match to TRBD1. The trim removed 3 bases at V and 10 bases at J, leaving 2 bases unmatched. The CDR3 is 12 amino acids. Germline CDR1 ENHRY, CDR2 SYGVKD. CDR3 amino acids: CAISDDRGEQFF. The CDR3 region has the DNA TGTGCCATCAGTGATGACAGGGGAGAGCAGTTCTTC.

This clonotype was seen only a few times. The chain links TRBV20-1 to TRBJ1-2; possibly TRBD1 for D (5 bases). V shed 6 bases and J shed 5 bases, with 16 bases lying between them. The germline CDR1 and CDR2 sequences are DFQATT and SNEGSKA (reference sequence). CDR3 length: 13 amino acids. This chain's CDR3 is CSAPPQGRYGYTF. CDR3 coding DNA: TGCAGTGCCCCTCCCCAGGGCCGGTATGGCTACACCTTC.

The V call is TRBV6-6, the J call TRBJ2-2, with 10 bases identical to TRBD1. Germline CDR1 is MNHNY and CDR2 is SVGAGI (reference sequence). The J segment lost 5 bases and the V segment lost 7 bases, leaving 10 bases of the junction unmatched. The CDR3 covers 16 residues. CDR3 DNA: TGTGCCAGCACCTTGACAGGGGGCGTGAGGACCGGGGAGCTGTTTTTT. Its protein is CASTLTGGVRTGELFF.

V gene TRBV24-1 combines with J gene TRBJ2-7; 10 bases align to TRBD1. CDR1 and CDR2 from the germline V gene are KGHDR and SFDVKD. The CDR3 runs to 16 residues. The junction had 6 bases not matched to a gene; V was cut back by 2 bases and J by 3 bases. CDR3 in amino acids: CATSDSDGQGVYEQYF. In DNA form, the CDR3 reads TGTGCCACCAGTGATTCGGACGGACAGGGGGTCTACGAGCAGTACTTC.

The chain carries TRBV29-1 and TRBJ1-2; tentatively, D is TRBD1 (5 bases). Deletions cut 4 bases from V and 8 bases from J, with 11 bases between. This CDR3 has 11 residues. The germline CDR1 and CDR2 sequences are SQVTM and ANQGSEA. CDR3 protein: CSVGGVNGYTF. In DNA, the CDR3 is TGCAGCGTTGGGGGGGTTAACGGCTACACCTTC.

The CDR3 loop is CASSRGRLPYEQYF. The DNA for the CDR3 is TGTGCCAGCAGTCGCGGACGCCTTCCCTACGAGCAGTACTTC. The V call is TRBV27, the J call TRBJ2-7; D uncertain. The ends were cut back, 5 bases at V and 2 bases at J, with 13 bases in the middle. Germline loops: CDR1 MNHEY, CDR2 SMNVEV (reference sequence). This CDR3 contains 14 residues.

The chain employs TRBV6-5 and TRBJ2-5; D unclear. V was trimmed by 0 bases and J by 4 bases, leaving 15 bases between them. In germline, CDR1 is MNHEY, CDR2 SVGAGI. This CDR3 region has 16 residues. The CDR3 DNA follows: TGTGCCAGCAGTTACTCCCTGTATAGAATGCGAGAGACCCAGTACTTC. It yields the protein CASSYSLYRMRETQYF.

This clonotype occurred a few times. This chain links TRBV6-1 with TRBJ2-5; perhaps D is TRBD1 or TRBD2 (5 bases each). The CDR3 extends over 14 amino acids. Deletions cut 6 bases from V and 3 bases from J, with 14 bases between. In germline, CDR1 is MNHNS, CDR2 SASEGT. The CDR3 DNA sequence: TGTGCCAGCAGGCCGGGACCGCGGGAAGAGACCCAGTACTTC. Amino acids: CASRPGPREETQYF.